This is a list of T cell receptor beta chains from one sample in a study of persistence of HIV-infected CD4 T cells. The repertoire was sequenced with immunoSEQ multiplex PCR; TCRdb's copy has only in-frame clones and lacks some. This table has some 30,000 clones, 70% appearing once. The antigens of these receptors remain unknown. Sample: CD4+ T cells sorted from PBMCs after roughly 19-hour stimulation, taken from a patient who received antiretroviral therapy. The receptors derive from an adult man with HIV who was CMV-seropositive. Both conserved end residues are part of each CDR3. The D gene is left open where the match is weak. Not all rows give a size; the values are once, few, many and, for expanded clones, a class.

D: -
size: -
V: TRBV9
J: TRBJ1-4
DNA: TGTGCCAGCAGCTTTAGGGACACCGGAACTAATGAAAAACTGTTTTTT
CDR3: CASSFRDTGTNEKLFF

D: TRBD1
size: -
V: TRBV28
J: TRBJ2-3
DNA: TGTGCCAGCAGTTTGTTCCAGGGGGCGCAGAGCACAGATACGCAGTATTTT
CDR3: CASSLFQGAQSTDTQYF

D: -
size: -
V: TRBV6-5
J: TRBJ1-2
DNA: TGTGCCAGCAGCGGTACGAGGGAGGGCTACACCTTC
CDR3: CASSGTREGYTF

D: TRBD1
size: -
V: TRBV6-6
J: TRBJ1-1
DNA: TGTGCCAGCAGTTCCGGGACAGGGGAGAAAGCTTTCTTT
CDR3: CASSSGTGEKAFF

D: -
size: medium-sized
V: TRBV19
J: TRBJ2-5
DNA: TGTGCCAGTAGTATAGATCCAGTTTTAGAGACCCAGTACTTC
CDR3: CASSIDPVLETQYF

D: -
size: -
V: TRBV27
J: TRBJ1-4
DNA: TGTGCCAGCAGTCGAGGGGGACAATTCAATGAAAAACTGTTTTTT
CDR3: CASSRGGQFNEKLFF

D: -
size: -
V: TRBV7-2
J: TRBJ2-2
DNA: TGTGCCAGCAGCTTACAGTCGGGAAACACCGGGGAGCTGTTTTTT
CDR3: CASSLQSGNTGELFF

D: -
size: -
V: TRBV7-2
J: TRBJ2-5
DNA: TGTGCCAGCAAGACCGGGCAGGGTAAAGAGACCCAGTACTTC
CDR3: CASKTGQGKETQYF

D: -
size: few
V: TRBV9
J: TRBJ2-2
DNA: TGTGCCAGCAGCGTCTATAACACCGGGGAGCTGTTTTTT
CDR3: CASSVYNTGELFF

D: TRBD2
size: -
V: TRBV6-2/TRBV6-3
J: TRBJ2-7
DNA: TGTGCCAGCAGTTACTTGGCTAGCGGGGGGGCCATCGTTCGGGTGTCCTACGAGCAGTACTTC
CDR3: CASSYLASGGAIVRVSYEQYF

D: -
size: -
V: TRBV5-4
J: TRBJ1-1
DNA: TGTGCCAGCAGCCCGGGTGGCCAGGGGAACACTGAAGCTTTCTTT
CDR3: CASSPGGQGNTEAFF

D: -
size: -
V: TRBV3-1/TRBV3-2
J: TRBJ1-3
DNA: TGTGCCAGCAGCCAGACAACCCGAGGAAACACCATATATTTT
CDR3: CASSQTTRGNTIYF

D: TRBD1
size: -
V: TRBV2
J: TRBJ2-7
DNA: TGTGCCAGCAAAGGCAGGGGGACATCCTACGAGCAGTACTTC
CDR3: CASKGRGTSYEQYF

D: -
size: few
V: TRBV28
J: TRBJ1-2
DNA: TGTGCCAGCAGGAGGGCTGGCTATGGCTACACCTTC
CDR3: CASRRAGYGYTF

D: -
size: once
V: TRBV3-1/TRBV3-2
J: TRBJ1-1
DNA: TGTGCCAGCAGCCACAGGATCATGAACACTGAAGCTTTCTTT
CDR3: CASSHRIMNTEAFF

D: -
size: -
V: TRBV2
J: TRBJ1-1
DNA: TGTGCCAGCAAAACGGGGACGGGGACTGAAGCTTTCTTT
CDR3: CASKTGTGTEAFF